This T cell receptor beta chain was found in a study of regulatory T cells in long-lasting Graves disease. Arm-PCR of CDR3 regions and iRepertoire HTBI primers were the basis on which TCR beta libraries were built. TCRdb ran MiXCR on the multiplex PCR reads and lists one entry per CDR3 protein. The sample has around 420,000 distinct CDR3 sequences, 15% seen once. Time point here: newly diagnosed GD, antithyroid drugs for less than 3 months. PBMCs provided the RNA from which the TCR library was made. The data were also submitted as part of a second study, on T cells in Graves' hyperthyroidism and ophthalmopathy.

The receptor was isolated from a woman in her forties with Graves disease. The source was peripheral blood mononuclear cells (PBMCs), collected at new diagnosis, from a patient treated with antithyroid drugs.

The CDR3 DNA reads TGTGCCATCAGTGATTTTGCGGTACGGGGCTCCTACAATGAGCAGTTCTTC. Amino acids: CAISDFAVRGSYNEQFF. V usage is TRBV10-3 and J usage is TRBJ2-1, with a possible D match to TRBD2 (5 bases). This CDR3 has 17 residues. Trimming took 3 bases from V and 0 from J, leaving 15 bases between them. Germline CDR1 ENHRY, CDR2 SYGVKD.